The 19 T cell receptor beta chains below come from one sample, sequenced in a study of technical replicates of blood from a few donors. The method was immunoSEQ multiplex PCR; TCRdb's version includes in-frame clones alone and lacks a portion of them. This table holds 84,000 or so clones, roughly 97% found once. The sequenced material came from T cells isolated from PBMCs. Receptors were obtained from a human donor in good health.

The J gene is TRBJ2-5, the V gene TRBV6-5, with D possibly being TRBD1 (6 bases). V lost 9 bases, J lost 0 bases, and 8 bases lay in between. The germline gives CDR1 MNHEY, CDR2 SVGAGI. The CDR3 consists of 12 residues. CDR3 loop: CASTGYQETQYF. CDR3 bases: TGTGCCAGTACAGGGTACCAAGAGACCCAGTACTTC.

The chain couples TRBV10-1 to TRBJ1-1; 8 positions match TRBD1. Per germline, CDR1 WNHNN and CDR2 SYGVQD (reference sequence). The length of the CDR3 is 16 residues. J lost 3 bases, V lost 0 bases, and 6 bases had no gene match. The CDR3 DNA sequence: TGCGCCAGCAGTGAGTCTCCGGGACAGGCCTACACTGAAGCTTTCTTT. Its translation is CASSESPGQAYTEAFF.

The genes are TRBV7-2 and TRBJ2-7; TRBD2 agrees at 10 bases. Trimming removed 5 bases from V and 2 bases from J; junction bases left unmatched: 9. Germline CDR1 is SGHTA and CDR2 is FQGNSA. The CDR3 runs to 16 residues. CDR3 residues: CASSQRPLAGPYEQYF. The CDR3 DNA sequence: TGTGCCAGCAGCCAGAGGCCACTAGCGGGGCCCTACGAGCAGTACTTC.

The chain employs TRBV6-6 and TRBJ2-7, with 12 bases aligning to TRBD2. There are 15 residues in the CDR3. Germline V lookup: CDR1 MNHNY, CDR2 SVGAGI (reference sequence). The J segment lost 3 bases and the V segment lost 7 bases, leaving 7 bases of the junction unmatched. In nucleotides, the CDR3 is TGTGCCAGCAATCCTAGGGGACTAGCGGGCTACGAGCAGTACTTC. Its protein product is CASNPRGLAGYEQYF.

The rearrangement links TRBV11-2 to TRBJ2-7; the D gene is possibly TRBD2 (5 bases). The CDR3 is 15 amino acids. V shed 7 bases and J shed 5 bases, with 21 bases lying between them. CDR1 and CDR2 from the germline V gene are SGHAT and FQNNGV. The CDR3 DNA reads TGTGCCAGCACCTTCGGCGGCCTCCCGAGGGACGAGCAGTACTTC. Its protein product is CASTFGGLPRDEQYF.

V and J are TRBV7-9 and TRBJ2-3; D may be TRBD2 (6 bases). The germline CDR1 and CDR2 sequences are SEHNR and FQNEAQ (reference sequence). This CDR3 has 16 residues. The V gene lost 5 bases and the J gene lost 0 bases, with 15 bases spanning the gap. The CDR3: CASSPAGRISTDTQYF. CDR3 coding DNA: TGTGCCAGCAGCCCGGCGGGGCGAATAAGCACAGATACGCAGTATTTT.

The rearrangement links TRBV27 to TRBJ1-5, with D tentatively TRBD1 (6 bases). V shed 4 bases and J shed 2 bases, with 12 bases lying between them. The germline CDR1 and CDR2 sequences are MNHEY and SMNVEV (reference sequence). The length of the CDR3 is 15 residues. CDR3 loop: CASSSSRGGNQPQHF. The CDR3 nucleotides are TGTGCCAGCAGTTCCTCCAGGGGTGGCAATCAGCCCCAGCATTTT.

The genes are TRBV4-1 and TRBJ2-1; TRBD1 aligns across 8 bases. CDR3 length: 14 amino acids. The J segment lost 6 bases and the V segment lost 1 base, leaving 2 bases of the junction unmatched. From germline, CDR1 is MGHRA and CDR2 YSYEKL. This chain's CDR3 is CASSQATGGNEQFF. DNA of the CDR3: TGCGCCAGCAGCCAAGCAACAGGGGGCAATGAGCAGTTCTTC.

The V and J genes are TRBV28 and TRBJ2-5; D is possibly TRBD2 (6 bases). V lost 4 bases, J lost 4 bases, and 19 bases lay in between. Germline-derived CDR1 and CDR2 are MDHEN and SYDVKM. The CDR3 length is 16 residues. The CDR3 reads CASSWALLGGGETQYF. CDR3 coding DNA: TGTGCCAGCAGTTGGGCCCTCTTGGGGGGTGGAGAGACCCAGTACTTC. Variable domain in full (rest from reference TRBV28 and TRBJ2-5): DVKVTQSSRYLVKRTGEKVFLECVQDMDHENMFWYRQDPGLGLRLIYFSYDVKMKEKGDIPEGYSVSREKKERFSLILESASTNQTSMYLCASSWALLGGGETQYFGPGTRLLVL.

The chain combines TRBV5-1 with TRBJ2-7; D gene ambiguous. The germline CDR1 and CDR2 sequences are SGHRS and YFSETQ. Trimming left V 4 bases short and J 1 base short, with 12 bases between. This CDR3 has 14 residues. The CDR3 DNA is TGCGCCAGCAGCCGAAGACTGGAATCCTACGAGCAGTACTTC. This codes for CASSRRLESYEQYF.

The V and J genes are TRBV5-1 and TRBJ2-2; 7 positions match TRBD2. J lost 5 bases, V lost 1 base, and 5 bases had no gene match. Germline V lookup: CDR1 SGHRS, CDR2 YFSETQ. The CDR3 is 15 residues long. Here the CDR3 DNA reads TGCGCCAGCAGCTTGCTCGGGGGGTGGACCGGGGAGCTGTTTTTT. It codes for CASSLLGGWTGELFF.

This rearrangement joins TRBV11-3 to TRBJ1-1; maybe TRBD1 (5 bases). CDR1 is SGHNT and CDR2 is YENEEA in the germline V gene. The CDR3 length is 14 residues. V dropped 4 bases and J dropped 1 base, with 10 bases sitting between them. CDR3 loop: CASSSRQSNTEAFF. The CDR3 DNA is TGTGCCAGCAGCTCTCGACAGTCGAACACTGAAGCTTTCTTT.

V is TRBV19 and J is TRBJ2-7, with 10 bases identical to TRBD2. This CDR3 has 16 amino acids. Germline-derived CDR1 and CDR2 are LNHDA and SQIVND (reference sequence). V shed 6 bases, J shed 3 bases, and the junction held 11 bases outside the gene matches. The CDR3 loop is CASSEASGSIDYEQYF. The CDR3, as DNA: TGTGCCAGTAGCGAGGCTAGCGGGAGTATTGACTACGAGCAGTACTTC.

There are a few counts of this clone. This chain links TRBV28 with TRBJ2-7; 12 bases agree with TRBD2. The CDR3 is made up of 14 amino acids. Germline CDR1 is MDHEN and CDR2 is SYDVKM. Losses at the gene ends were 6 bases for V and 3 bases for J; bases not matched to a gene: 3. This CDR3 is CASRMTSGSYEQYF. CDR3 coding DNA: TGTGCCAGCAGGATGACTAGCGGGAGCTACGAGCAGTACTTC.

This chain joins TRBV30 and TRBJ1-5, with a possible D match to TRBD1 (6 bases). The CDR3 consists of 16 residues. CDR1 and CDR2 (germline): GTSNPN, SVGIG (reference sequence). With 3 bases removed from V and 2 bases from J, the gap between germline ends came to 17 bases. Written as DNA, the CDR3 is TGTGCCTGGAGCGCCATCCCGACAGGCGGCAATCAGCCCCAGCATTTT. This gives the protein CAWSAIPTGGNQPQHF.

The gene calls are TRBV6-4 and TRBJ2-1; a possible D gene is TRBD2 (5 bases). The CDR3 sequence is 13 residues long. The V gene lost 5 bases and the J gene lost 3 bases, with 8 bases spanning the gap. Germline lookup yields CDR1 MRHNA and CDR2 SNTAGT. Written as DNA, the CDR3 is TGTGCCAGCAGTCAGGAGGTCTACAATGAGCAGTTCTTC. It specifies CASSQEVYNEQFF.

This clone has just one count. The rearrangement links TRBV2 to TRBJ2-5; no clear D gene. The CDR3 extends over 12 amino acids. The germline V gene encodes CDR1 SNHLY and CDR2 FYNNEI. V was clipped by 6 bases and J by 4 bases, with 9 bases between them. The CDR3 here is CASSYSSETQYF. The CDR3, as DNA: TGTGCCAGCAGCTACTCCTCAGAGACCCAGTACTTC. Full variable domain (rest looked up from reference TRBV2 and TRBJ2-5): EPEVTQTPSHQVTQMGQEVILRCVPISNHLYFYWYRQILGQKVEFLVSFYNNEISEKSEIFDDQFSVERPDGSNFTLKIRSTKLEDSAMYFCASSYSSETQYFGPGTRLLVL.

The J gene is TRBJ2-7, the V gene TRBV18; maybe TRBD1 (5 bases). This CDR3 spans 14 amino acids. The V end was cut by 3 bases, the J end by 2 bases, with 11 bases between. The germline V gene encodes CDR1 KGHSH and CDR2 LQKENI. In DNA form, the CDR3 reads TGTGCCAGCTCACCTGGGGCGGCTACCTACGAGCAGTACTTC. It specifies CASSPGAATYEQYF.

The rearrangement joins TRBV10-2 to TRBJ2-5; tentatively, D is TRBD2 (5 bases). This CDR3 is built from 16 residues. The V end lost 2 bases, the J end lost 10 bases, and 23 bases lay between the germline ends. The germline CDR1 and CDR2 sequences are WSHSY and SAAADI. This chain's CDR3 is CASSELGLADRFDQYF. As DNA, the CDR3 is TGCGCCAGCAGTGAGCTGGGCCTAGCCGATCGTTTTGACCAGTACTTC.